This note documents a single T cell receptor beta chain sequence. Its antigen is currently unknown. Germline-derived CDR1 and CDR2 are ENHRY and SYGVKD. The CDR3 covers 13 residues. The draw for each donor consisted of a single 2.5 ml blood sample. The data belong to a study of monozygotic twins with inflammatory bowel disease. Overall study findings and caveats: Whether twins were concordant or discordant made no difference to repertoire similarity, possibly from limited power.

The authors used about 3.5 ug of total RNA per TCR library. The unique tags termed UMIs, each holding a 6-nucleotide sample barcode, were added by means of template switching. TCRdb reprocessed the 5' RACE reads and reports one entry per CDR3 protein, with no DNA. Its table records around 400,000 distinct CDR3 sequences. This TCR was sampled from a human donor with ulcerative colitis or Crohn's disease, or a healthy co-twin of an affected twin (not recorded which). The genes are TRBV10-3 and TRBJ1-6; TCRdb picks TRBD1, but there is no DNA to check that call. Sequenced material: blood. This CDR3 reads CAISGDRNSPLHF.